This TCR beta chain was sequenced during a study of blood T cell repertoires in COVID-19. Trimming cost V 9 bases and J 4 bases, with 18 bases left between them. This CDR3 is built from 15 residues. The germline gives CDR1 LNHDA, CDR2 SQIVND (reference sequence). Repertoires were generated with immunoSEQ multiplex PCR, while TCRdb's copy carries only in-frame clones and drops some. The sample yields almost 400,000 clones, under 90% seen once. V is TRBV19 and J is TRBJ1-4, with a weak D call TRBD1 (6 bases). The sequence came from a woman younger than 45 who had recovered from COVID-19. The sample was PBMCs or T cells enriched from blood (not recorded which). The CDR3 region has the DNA TGTGCCAGCCGGCCCTCCAGGGGCTTTAATGAAAAACTGTTTTTT. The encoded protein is CASRPSRGFNEKLFF. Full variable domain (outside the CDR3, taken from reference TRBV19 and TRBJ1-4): DGGITQSPKYLFRKEGQNVTLSCEQNLNHDAMYWYRQDPGQGLRLIYYSQIVNDFQKGDIAEGYSVSREKKESFPLTVTSAQKNPTAFYLCASRPSRGFNEKLFFGSGTQLSVL.